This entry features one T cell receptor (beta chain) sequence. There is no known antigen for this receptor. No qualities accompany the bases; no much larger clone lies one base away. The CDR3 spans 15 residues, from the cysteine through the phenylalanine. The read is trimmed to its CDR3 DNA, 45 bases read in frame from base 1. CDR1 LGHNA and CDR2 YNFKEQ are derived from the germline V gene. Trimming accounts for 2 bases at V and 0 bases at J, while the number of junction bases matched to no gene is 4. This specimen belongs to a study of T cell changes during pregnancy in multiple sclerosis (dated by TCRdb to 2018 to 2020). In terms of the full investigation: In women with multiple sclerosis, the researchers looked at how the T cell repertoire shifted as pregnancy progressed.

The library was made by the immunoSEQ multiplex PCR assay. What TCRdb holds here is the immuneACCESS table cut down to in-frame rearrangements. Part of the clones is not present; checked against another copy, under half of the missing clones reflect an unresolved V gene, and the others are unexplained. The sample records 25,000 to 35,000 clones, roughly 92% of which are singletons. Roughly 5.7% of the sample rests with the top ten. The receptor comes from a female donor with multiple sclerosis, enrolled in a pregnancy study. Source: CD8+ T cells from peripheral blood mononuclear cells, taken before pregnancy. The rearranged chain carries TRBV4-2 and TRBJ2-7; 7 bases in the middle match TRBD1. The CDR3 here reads CASSQSSGGSYEQYF. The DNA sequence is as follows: TGTGCCAGCAGCCAATCTTCAGGGGGCTCCTACGAGCAGTACTTC.